The 17 T cell receptor beta chains in this list originate from one sample, sequenced in a study of cytomegalovirus exposure and HLA in healthy donors. TCRdb's copy holds only in-frame clones and misses some; the assay was immunoSEQ multiplex PCR. The table lists about 150,000 clones, 85% to 90% of them singletons. The sample comprised PBMCs. Source of these receptors: a woman between 25 and 40 years old in good health and CMV-seropositive.

This rearrangement joins TRBV18 to TRBJ2-3, with D maybe TRBD2 (6 bases). The CDR3 length is 16 residues. The V end was cut by 2 bases, the J end by 1 base, with 13 bases between. Germline-derived CDR1 and CDR2 are KGHSH and LQKENI. The CDR3 bases are TGTGCCAGCTCACCAGTTTCTAGCGTCGGCACAGATACGCAGTATTTT. It specifies CASSPVSSVGTDTQYF.

This chain uses TRBV6-6 with TRBJ2-7, with 12 nucleotides matching TRBD2. V gave up 6 bases and J gave up 0 bases; unmatched junction bases: 3. CDR3 length: 15 amino acids. CDR1 MNHNY and CDR2 SVGAGI come from the germline V gene (reference sequence). CDR3 nucleotides: TGTGCCAGCAGCTCGACTAGCGGGAGCTCCTACGAGCAGTACTTC. Translated: CASSSTSGSSYEQYF.

This chain links TRBV5-1 with TRBJ1-5, with D possibly TRBD1 on 5 matching bases. Trimming cost V 1 base and J 1 base, with 18 bases left between them. Germline V gene sequence: CDR1 SGHRS, CDR2 YFSETQ. This CDR3 has 18 amino acids. As DNA, the CDR3 is TGCGCCAGCAGCTTGCGCCCAACTCAGGGAGGGAGCAATCAGCCCCAGCATTTT. Amino acid sequence: CASSLRPTQGGSNQPQHF.

V is TRBV16 and J is TRBJ1-5; TRBD1 matches at 8 bases. CDR3 length equals 14 residues. Per the germline V gene, CDR1 is KGHSY and CDR2 is FQNENV. V gave up 7 bases and J gave up 6 bases; unmatched junction bases: 8. CDR3 nucleotide sequence: TGTGCCAGCAACCTGGACAGGGACGCTCAGCCCCAGCATTTT. Translated, it gives CASNLDRDAQPQHF.

The rearrangement uses TRBV5-1 and TRBJ2-3, with TRBD2 matching over 10 bases. The CDR3 extends over 15 amino acids. With 2 bases clipped from V and 1 base from J, the junction kept 1 base outside the gene matches. Looked up from germline, CDR1 is SGHRS and CDR2 is YFSETQ. In DNA form, the CDR3 reads TGCGCCAGCAGCTTAGGGACTAGCGGCACAGATACGCAGTATTTT. It is translated as CASSLGTSGTDTQYF.

The chain links TRBV2 to TRBJ2-5, with TRBD2 matching over 11 bases. The germline V gene encodes CDR1 SNHLY and CDR2 FYNNEI. The CDR3 totals 15 residues. J lost 5 bases, V lost 6 bases, and 8 bases had no gene match. CDR3 region: CASRLSGGAAETQYF. CDR3 sequence (DNA): TGTGCCAGCAGACTTAGCGGGGGGGCCGCGGAGACCCAGTACTTC.

CDR3 DNA: TGTGCCAGCAGCCCCGACTACGTGGGCGGCTACACCTTC. Protein: CASSPDYVGGYTF. The chain has TRBV7-9 and TRBJ1-2; D not resolved. Deletions cut 5 bases from V and 8 bases from J, with 15 bases between. The length of the CDR3 is 13 residues. Germline CDR1 SEHNR, CDR2 FQNEAQ (reference sequence).

The chain carries TRBV11-2 and TRBJ2-5; 10 bases are a match to TRBD2. V gave up 3 bases and J gave up 5 bases; unmatched junction bases: 3. The germline V gene has CDR1 SGHAT and CDR2 FQNNGV. This CDR3 is built from 14 residues. This chain's CDR3 is CASSFLAGAETQYF. The CDR3 coding sequence is TGTGCCAGCAGCTTCCTAGCGGGAGCGGAGACCCAGTACTTC.

The rearrangement uses TRBV5-1 and TRBJ1-1; D gene unclear. The CDR3 totals 18 residues. Trimming shortened V by 0 bases and J by 0 bases, and 18 bases separated the two germline ends. Germline V CDR1 and CDR2: SGHRS, YFSETQ. The CDR3 region has the DNA TGCGCCAGCAGCTTGGGGATAATGGCCCTAGCCATGAACACTGAAGCTTTCTTT. Translation gives CASSLGIMALAMNTEAFF.

Details on this clone: The sample holds other DNA sequences that translate to the same CDR3. The chain uses TRBV9 and TRBJ2-7; 12 bases are shared with TRBD2. Germline CDR1 is SGDLS and CDR2 is YYNGEE. Trimming took 3 bases from V and 4 from J; bases not matched to a gene: 2. The CDR3 has 14 residues. The chain's CDR3 is CASSAGLAGYEQYF. The DNA for the CDR3 is TGTGCCAGCAGCGCTGGACTAGCGGGATACGAGCAGTACTTC. Based on the CDR3 plus reference TRBV9 and TRBJ2-7, the full variable domain is DSGVTQTPKHLITATGQRVTLRCSPRSGDLSVYWYQQSLDQGLQFLIQYYNGEERAKGNILERFSAQQFPDLHSELNLSSLELGDSALYFCASSAGLAGYEQYFGPGTRLTVT.

V usage is TRBV25-1 and J usage is TRBJ2-7; 10 nucleotides line up with TRBD1. Germline lookup yields CDR1 MGHDK and CDR2 SYGVNS. Trimming cost V 2 bases and J 6 bases; bases outside gene matches: 10. The CDR3 extends over 16 amino acids. The CDR3 spells CASSEADRGKYGEQYF. CDR3 bases: TGTGCCAGCAGTGAAGCGGACAGGGGGAAATACGGCGAGCAGTACTTC.

The chain combines TRBV6-1 with TRBJ2-1; D uncertain. CDR1 is MNHNS and CDR2 is SASEGT in the germline V gene. The germline V and J ends were trimmed by 7 bases and 4 bases, with 8 bases remaining between them. This CDR3 is built from 12 residues. CDR3 nucleotide sequence: TGTGCCAGCACGCCAACTTACAATGAGCAGTTCTTC. This sequence encodes CASTPTYNEQFF.

This clone was counted between two and nine times. The chain employs TRBV2 and TRBJ1-2; 8 nucleotides line up with TRBD1. The length of the CDR3 is 13 residues. Germline CDR1 reads SNHLY; CDR2 reads FYNNEI. Germline trimming cut 6 bases from V and 6 bases from J; bases unmatched to any gene: 6. Written as DNA, the CDR3 is TGTGCCAGCAGGGGGACAGGAGGGCATGGCTACACCTTC. Its protein is CASRGTGGHGYTF.

The chain recombines TRBV4-1 with TRBJ1-6; D is uncertain. The germline CDR1 and CDR2 sequences are MGHRA and YSYEKL. This CDR3 has 14 residues. Trimming removed 0 bases at V and 14 bases at J, with 14 bases between. The CDR3 here is CASSQDVVGVSLHF. The CDR3, as DNA: TGCGCCAGCAGCCAAGATGTGGTCGGGGTGTCCCTCCACTTT.

The chain couples TRBV2 to TRBJ2-1; 13 bases are a match to TRBD2. V shed 6 bases, J shed 5 bases, and the junction held 4 bases outside the gene matches. Germline-derived CDR1 and CDR2 are SNHLY and FYNNEI. The CDR3 is 15 amino acids. Written as DNA, the CDR3 is TGTGCCAGCAGGGGGACTAGCGGGGCCCACAATGAGCAGTTCTTC. Its translation is CASRGTSGAHNEQFF.

There are a few counts of this clone. CDR3 sequence reads: CASSYDRVNEQFF. CDR3 in DNA: TGTGCCAGCAGTTACGACAGGGTCAATGAGCAGTTCTTC. The genes are TRBV2 and TRBJ2-1; 7 bases agree with TRBD1. The junction had 4 bases not matched to a gene; V was cut back by 5 bases and J by 6 bases. Germline CDR1 is SNHLY and CDR2 is FYNNEI. This CDR3 has 13 amino acids.

The chain recombines TRBV5-1 with TRBJ1-6, with D tentatively TRBD1 (5 bases). The CDR3 loop spans 17 amino acids. Germline V gene lookup returns CDR1 SGHRS and CDR2 YFSETQ. V dropped 1 base and J dropped 5 bases, with 16 bases sitting between them. Here the CDR3 DNA reads TGCGCCAGCAGCTTGACAACGGGGCGGGGGAATAATTCACCCCTCCACTTT. It translates to CASSLTTGRGNNSPLHF.